The rows below give T cell receptor beta chains drawn from one sample of a study of tumor and adjacent non-tumor tissue in lung cancer. TCRdb reanalysed the multiplex PCR reads using MiXCR and keeps one entry per CDR3 protein. The table shows tens of thousands of distinct CDR3 sequences, with 55% to 75% occurring only once. The sample consisted of lung tumor tissue. The receptor source for this set is a man aged 45-65 years with non-small cell lung cancer. The CDR3 runs from the conserved cysteine through the conserved F or W. The D gene is left open where the match is weak. Not every row has a clone size; where given, it reads once, few, many or a size class.

abundance	v_gene	j_gene	d_gene	CDR3aa	CDR3nt
many	TRBV4-1	TRBJ2-5	TRBD2	CASSQVLSGSLPETQYF	TGCGCCAGCAGCCAAGTTCTTAGCGGGAGTCTGCCGGAGACCCAGTACTTC
.	TRBV21-1	TRBJ1-5	.	CASSKVRDQPQHF	TGTGCCAGCAGCAAGGTTAGAGATCAGCCCCAGCATTTT
many	TRBV6-5	TRBJ1-3	.	CASSYSTRTGNTIYF	TGTGCCAGCAGTTACTCGACCCGGACTGGAAACACCATATATTTT
.	TRBV28	TRBJ2-1	.	CASSLWGCANEQFF	TGTGCCAGCAGTTTATGGGGGTGCGCCAATGAGCAGTTCTTC
.	TRBV12-3/TRBV12-4	TRBJ2-1	.	CASSLYGDSYNEQFF	TGTGCCAGCAGTTTGTATGGAGACTCCTACAATGAGCAGTTCTTC
once	TRBV11-2	TRBJ2-4	TRBD2	CANSFSGLAGFQCF	TGTGCCAACAGCTTTTCGGGACTAGCTGGATTTCAGTGCTTC
.	TRBV18	TRBJ2-7	TRBD1	CASSSGTGNYEQYF	TGTGCCAGCTCATCGGGGACAGGGAACTACGAGCAGTACTTC
many	TRBV29-1	TRBJ1-1	.	CSVLKNTEAFF	TGCAGCGTTTTAAAGAACACTGAAGCTTTCTTT
many	TRBV4-2	TRBJ1-4	.	CASSRGVATNEKLFF	TGTGCCAGCAGTCGCGGGGTGGCAACTAATGAAAAACTGTTTTTT
.	TRBV12-3/TRBV12-4	TRBJ2-7	.	CASSPGTTYEQYF	TGTGCCAGCAGTCCAGGGACGACATACGAGCAGTACTTC
medium-sized	TRBV20-1	TRBJ2-1	.	CSARQGGFWGEQFF	TGCAGTGCCAGACAGGGAGGGTTTTGGGGTGAGCAGTTCTTC
.	TRBV6-6	TRBJ1-5	.	CASGSQGRRDSNQPQHF	TGTGCCAGCGGAAGTCAGGGACGGAGAGATAGCAATCAGCCCCAGCATTTT
.	TRBV10-3	TRBJ1-6	.	CAISDDTVNSHLHF	TGTGCCATCAGTGATGATACAGTTAATTCACACCTCCACTTT
medium-sized	TRBV11-2	TRBJ2-7	TRBD1	CASSQGQGEVGEQYF	TGTGCCAGCAGCCAAGGCCAGGGGGAAGTCGGCGAGCAGTACTTC
many	TRBV4-1	TRBJ2-3	.	CASSLLEGGAATHTQYF	TGCGCCAGCAGCCTCCTAGAAGGGGGGGCAGCGACACATACGCAGTATTTT
many	TRBV6-1	TRBJ2-3	TRBD2	CASRRAGVGTDTQYF	TGTGCCAGCCGGCGAGCGGGAGTGGGCACAGATACGCAGTATTTT
.	TRBV15	TRBJ2-1	TRBD2	CTTSRGTLAGGPRDEQFF	TGTACCACCAGCAGAGGTACCCTAGCGGGAGGGCCACGGGATGAGCAGTTCTTC
.	TRBV7-8	TRBJ2-2	.	CASSLRASVGPRTGELFF	TGTGCCAGCAGCTTACGGGCTAGCGTGGGGCCCCGCACCGGGGAGCTGTTTTTT
.	TRBV11-3	TRBJ2-1	TRBD2	CASSLAGQATNEQFF	TGCGCCAGCAGCCTAGCGGGCCAGGCTACCAATGAGCAGTTCTTC
.	TRBV28	TRBJ2-3	.	CARHRVIQYF	TGTGCCAGACACAGGGTCATCCAGTATTTT
.	TRBV5-6	TRBJ2-2	.	CTSSVTRNTGELFF	TGTACCAGCAGCGTGACAAGGAACACTGGGGAGCTGTTTTTT
.	TRBV4-1	TRBJ2-7	TRBD1	CASNQECTETGLGQYF	TGCGCCAGCAACCAAGAATGTACCGAGACAGGGCTCGGGCAGTACTTC
few	TRBV24-1	TRBJ1-4	.	CATSDYEKLVF	TGTGCCACCAGTGATTATGAAAAACTGGTTTTT
many	TRBV29-1	TRBJ2-5	.	CSVVPVDGFQETQYF	TGCAGCGTTGTCCCCGTGGACGGGTTCCAAGAGACCCAGTACTTC
.	TRBV29-1	TRBJ2-3	TRBD2	CSVVTSGFIGTDTQYF	TGCAGCGTCGTGACTAGCGGTTTCATCGGCACAGATACGCAGTATTTT
few	TRBV12-3/TRBV12-4	TRBJ1-3	.	CASTYGGAGNTSYF	TGTGCCAGCACCTATGGGGGGGCTGGAAACACCTCATATTTT
many	TRBV28	TRBJ2-7	TRBD2	CASSWGLAGVYEQYF	TGTGCCAGCAGTTGGGGACTAGCGGGAGTGTACGAGCAGTACTTC
few	TRBV12-3/TRBV12-4	TRBJ2-3	.	CASSLALTDTQYF	TGTGCCAGCAGTTTAGCCCTTACAGATACGCAGTATTTT
.	TRBV11-2	TRBJ1-1	TRBD1	CDSSIRTGGWDTEAFF	TGTGACAGCAGCATTCGGACAGGGGGTTGGGACACTGAAGCTTTCTTT
.	TRBV11-2	TRBJ2-7	.	CVGSLNPGEGYEQYF	TGTGTCGGCAGCTTAAACCCGGGAGAGGGCTACGAGCAGTACTTC
.	TRBV28	TRBJ1-5	TRBD1	CASRTGGHQPRHF	TGTGCCAGCAGAACAGGGGGCCATCAGCCCCGACATTTT
.	TRBV5-1	TRBJ2-2	.	CASSSHGKNTGELFF	TGCGCCAGCAGCTCGCATGGAAAGAACACCGGGGAGCTGTTTTTT
.	TRBV28	TRBJ2-3	.	CGSSFGGTVPYF	TGTGGCAGCAGTTTCGGCGGGACGGTGCCGTATTTT
.	TRBV10-2	TRBJ2-7	.	CTSSDGQGWEEQYF	TGCACCAGCAGTGATGGGCAGGGTTGGGAGGAGCAGTACTTC
.	TRBV6-5	TRBJ1-5	.	CASREAGGLNQPQHF	TGTGCCAGCAGGGAGGCAGGCGGTCTCAATCAGCCCCAGCATTTT
.	TRBV5-1	TRBJ1-1	.	CASADIPNTEAFF	TGCGCCAGCGCGGACATACCGAACACTGAAGCTTTCTTT
many	TRBV6-5	TRBJ2-7	TRBD2	CASRTREGSGYEQYF	TGTGCCAGCAGAACCCGGGAGGGCTCGGGCTACGAGCAGTACTTC
.	TRBV6-2/TRBV6-3	TRBJ2-7	.	CASRTTLGPSTSYEQYF	TGTGCCAGCAGAACCACACTGGGACCCTCGACATCCTACGAGCAGTACTTC
many	TRBV10-3	TRBJ2-1	.	CAISESRAGEQFF	TGTGCCATCAGTGAGTCCCGGGCTGGTGAGCAGTTCTTC
.	TRBV5-1	TRBJ2-1	.	CSISFNGYNEQFF	TGCTCCATCAGCTTCAACGGATACAATGAGCAGTTCTTC
few	TRBV28	TRBJ1-4	TRBD1	CASSTHGQGREKLFF	TGTGCCAGCAGTACCCACGGACAGGGACGCGAAAAACTGTTTTTT
.	TRBV6-6	TRBJ2-4	.	CASSQWGQTAHKNIQYF	TGTGCCAGCAGTCAGTGGGGCCAGACGGCTCACAAAAACATTCAGTATTTC
.	TRBV20-1	TRBJ2-3	.	CSARQDTDTQYF	TGCAGTGCTAGACAGGACACAGATACGCAGTATTTT